Listed here are 4 T cell receptor beta chains from one sample, sequenced in a study of shared clonotypes between healthy human individuals. Here immunoSEQ multiplex PCR was the method, and the copy in TCRdb shows in-frame clones only, minus some. The table shows roughly 660,000 clones, with about 90% occurring only once. The specimen was memory CD8+ T cells from PBMCs. As for subset: CD45RO+ cells pooled with CCR7-negative TemRA cells. These receptors all stem from a man between 18 and 29 years old in good health. Some clones in this sample may be carry-over from other donors' samples.

CDR3 residues: CASRSYGANEKLFF. The CDR3 DNA sequence: TGTGCCAGCCGGTCTTACGGAGCTAATGAAAAACTGTTTTTT. This rearrangement joins TRBV27 to TRBJ1-4, with no clear D. The CDR3 is 14 amino acids. Deletions cut 8 bases from V and 3 bases from J, with 13 bases between. In germline, CDR1 is MNHEY, CDR2 SMNVEV (reference sequence).

The chain is built from TRBV25-1 and TRBJ2-2; D uncertain. Trimming took 1 base from V and 7 from J, leaving 4 bases between them. Germline V lookup: CDR1 MGHDK, CDR2 SYGVNS. The CDR3 is 12 residues long. The chain's CDR3 is CASSEWDGELFF. The CDR3 DNA reads TGTGCCAGCAGTGAATGGGACGGGGAGCTGTTTTTT.

V usage is TRBV7-6 and J usage is TRBJ2-7; TRBD1 matches 12 bases. V lost 7 bases and J lost 2; bases outside the gene matches: 6. Per the germline V gene, CDR1 is SGHVS and CDR2 is FNYEAQ. The CDR3 runs 15 residues. The CDR3 nucleotides are TGTGCCAGCACCTTCGGGACAGGGGGCACCTACGAGCAGTACTTC. Its protein is CASTFGTGGTYEQYF. Full variable domain (outside the CDR3, taken from reference TRBV7-6 and TRBJ2-7): GAGVSQSPRYKVTKRGQDVALRCDPISGHVSLYWYRQALGQGPEFLTYFNYEAQQDKSGLPNDRFSAERPEGSISTLTIQRTEQRDSAMYRCASTFGTGGTYEQYFGPGTRLTVT.

The chain carries TRBV10-3 and TRBJ2-5; the match to TRBD1 covers 8 bases. Trimming removed 3 bases from V and 2 bases from J; junction bases left unmatched: 8. The CDR3 spans 16 residues. Per germline, CDR1 ENHRY and CDR2 SYGVKD. The CDR3 spells CAISDPPTGAQETQYF. The CDR3 DNA reads TGTGCCATCAGTGACCCCCCGACAGGGGCTCAAGAGACCCAGTACTTC.